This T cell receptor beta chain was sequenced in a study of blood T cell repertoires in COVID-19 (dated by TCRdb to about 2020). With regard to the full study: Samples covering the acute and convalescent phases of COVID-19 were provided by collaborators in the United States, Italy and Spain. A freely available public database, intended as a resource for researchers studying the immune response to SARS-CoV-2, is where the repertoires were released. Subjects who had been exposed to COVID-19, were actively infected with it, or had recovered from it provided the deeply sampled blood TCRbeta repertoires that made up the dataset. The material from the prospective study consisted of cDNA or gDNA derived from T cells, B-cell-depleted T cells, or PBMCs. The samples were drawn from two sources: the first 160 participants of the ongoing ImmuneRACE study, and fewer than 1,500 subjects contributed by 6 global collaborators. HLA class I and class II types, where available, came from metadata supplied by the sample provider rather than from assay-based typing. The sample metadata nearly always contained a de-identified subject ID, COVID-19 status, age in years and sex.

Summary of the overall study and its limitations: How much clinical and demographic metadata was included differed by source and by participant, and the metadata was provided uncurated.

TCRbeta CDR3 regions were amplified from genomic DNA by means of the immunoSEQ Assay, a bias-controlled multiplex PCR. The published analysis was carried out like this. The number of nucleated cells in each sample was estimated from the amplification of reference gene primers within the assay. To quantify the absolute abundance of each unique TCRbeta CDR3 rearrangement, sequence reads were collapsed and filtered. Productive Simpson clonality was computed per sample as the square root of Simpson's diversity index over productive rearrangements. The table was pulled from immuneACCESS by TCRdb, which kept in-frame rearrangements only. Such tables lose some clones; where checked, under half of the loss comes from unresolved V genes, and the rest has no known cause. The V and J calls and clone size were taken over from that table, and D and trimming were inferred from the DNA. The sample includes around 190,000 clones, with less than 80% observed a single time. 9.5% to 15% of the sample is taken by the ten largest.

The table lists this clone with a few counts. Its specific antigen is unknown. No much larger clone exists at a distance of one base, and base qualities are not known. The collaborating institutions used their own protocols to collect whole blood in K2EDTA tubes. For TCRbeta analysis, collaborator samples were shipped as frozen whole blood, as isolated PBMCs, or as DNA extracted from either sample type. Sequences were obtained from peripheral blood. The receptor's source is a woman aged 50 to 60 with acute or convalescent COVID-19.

The DNA is as follows: TGTGCCTGGACGAGACCCGCCGGGGTCGAGCAGTACTTC. Its product reads: CAWTRPAGVEQYF. The chain was built from TRBV30 and TRBJ2-7, and TRBD2 may be the D gene, going by 5 matching bases. Deletion took 4 bases off V and 6 bases off J, with a span of 16 bases between the germline ends. From the cysteine through the phenylalanine, the CDR3 covers 13 amino acids. Here the CDR3 DNA is all that survives: 39 bases in frame from base 1. CDR1 GTSNPN and CDR2 SVGIG are derived from the germline V gene (reference sequence). Full variable domain (CDR3 extended with the reference TRBV30 and TRBJ2-7 proteins): SQTIHQWPATLVQPVGSPLSLECTVEGTSNPNLYWYRQAAGRGLQLLFYSVGIGQISSEVPQNLSASRPQDRQFILSSKKLLLSDSGFYLCAWTRPAGVEQYFGPGTRLTVT.